This is a list of T cell receptor beta chains from one sample in a study of T cell repertoires in cytomegalovirus infection. Each CDR3 protein is one row after TCRdb ran MiXCR on the reads. The sample yields under 250,000 distinct CDR3 sequences, 9% to 15% seen once. Sequenced: PBMCs. The source of these receptors is a human donor in good health (CMV status not recorded). Some clones in this sample may be carry-over from other donors' samples. CDR3s include the opening cysteine and the closing phenylalanine or tryptophan. Each record gives: V gene, D gene, clone size, J gene, CDR3 DNA, CDR3 protein. The D gene is left open where the match is weak. Size is stated for part of the rows, as once, few or many counts, or as a class when the clone is expanded.

TRBV7-2	-	many	TRBJ2-3	TGTGCCAGCAGCTTAGGCGGGGGCCGGAGCACAGATACGCAGTATTTT	CASSLGGGRSTDTQYF
TRBV5-5	-	many	TRBJ2-3	TGTGCCAGCAGCACCGAGGGGGGAACAGATACGCAGTATTTT	CASSTEGGTDTQYF
TRBV6-6	-	-	TRBJ1-2	TGTGCCAGCAGTTACTCGCAGCGGAGTGAGGGCTACACCTTC	CASSYSQRSEGYTF
TRBV7-2	-	many	TRBJ1-5	TGTGCCAGCAGCTTAGATGGCAGGGGTGGCAATCAGCCCCAGCATTTT	CASSLDGRGGNQPQHF
TRBV7-8	TRBD2	many	TRBJ2-1	TGTGCCAGCAGTCTTCCCGGGACTAGCGGGAGTATAGCCTACAATGAGCAGTTCTTC	CASSLPGTSGSIAYNEQFF
TRBV2	-	-	TRBJ2-3	TGTGCCAGCACAATGGGAAGGACAGATACGCAGTATTTT	CASTMGRTDTQYF
TRBV10-3	-	-	TRBJ2-5	TGTGCCATCAGTGGGGGTGAGACCCAGTACTTC	CAISGGETQYF
TRBV28	-	few	TRBJ2-1	TGTGCCAGCAGTTTTCAGAAAGGCCCTAGCTCCTACAATGAGCAGTTCTTC	CASSFQKGPSSYNEQFF
TRBV7-2	-	many	TRBJ1-5	TGTGCCAGCAGCCAACAGGGAGGGTGGGTCAATCAGCCCCAGCATTTT	CASSQQGGWVNQPQHF
TRBV19	TRBD2	many	TRBJ2-2	TGTGCCAGTAGTACTGGACTAGCGGGAGTCACCGGGGAGCTGTTTTTT	CASSTGLAGVTGELFF
TRBV12-3/TRBV12-4	-	once	TRBJ2-1	TGTGCCAGCAGTTTACCGGGCGGGGCCTACAATGAGCAGTTCTTC	CASSLPGGAYNEQFF